This T cell receptor beta chain stems from a study of cytomegalovirus exposure and HLA in healthy donors. Study overall: Genotyping of roughly 400 donors showed that 70% to 90% belonged to the Caucasian-associated ancestry cluster. Study conclusions and caveats: Cytomegalovirus-associated status was assigned to fewer than 200 TCR beta chains. The CMV antigen specificity of three CMV-associated chains was confirmed through in vitro analysis. TCR beta V segments were, for the most part, productive about 90% or about 30% of the time in an earlier analysis.

Unmatched junction bases numbered 15, after V lost 7 bases and J lost 0 bases. This CDR3 has 18 residues. The PCR was carried out with 60 Vbeta primers and 13 Jbeta primers. Generated by immunoSEQ multiplex PCR, the TCRdb table keeps only in-frame clones and is missing some. The data contain approximately 150,000 clones, about 79% of them singletons. About this clone: Its antigen is not identified.

The rearrangement joins TRBV6-7 to TRBJ1-5, with 7 bases matching TRBD1. TRBV6-7 belongs to the ORF category, with a function that is uncertain. This clonotype originated in a male donor in good health and CMV-seronegative. The sample consisted of PBMCs. The CDR3 region has the DNA TGTGCCAGCATTCTAACACAGGGGTTGGGGTATAGCAATCAGCCCCAGCATTTT. This encodes CASILTQGLGYSNQPQHF.